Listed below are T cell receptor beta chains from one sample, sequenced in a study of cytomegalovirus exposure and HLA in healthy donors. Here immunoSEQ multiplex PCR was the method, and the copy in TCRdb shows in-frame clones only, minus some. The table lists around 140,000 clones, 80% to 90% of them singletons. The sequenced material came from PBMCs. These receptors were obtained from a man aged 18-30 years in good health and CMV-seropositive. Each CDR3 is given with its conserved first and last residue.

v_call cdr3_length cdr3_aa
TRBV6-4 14 CASSDSGEEAEAFF
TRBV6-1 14 CASSVQRDTGELFF
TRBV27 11 CATLSGYEQYF
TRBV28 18 CASSYPPGPTEGSDTQYF
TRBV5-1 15 CASSFGTALIEKLFF
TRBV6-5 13 CASSYSRGTEAFF
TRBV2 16 CASSPQGTGQAIVAFF
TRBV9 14 CASSDAGRTGELFF
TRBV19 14 CASTKGGQGYEQYF
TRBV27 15 CASTQLAGVSNEQFF
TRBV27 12 CASRTGNQPQHF
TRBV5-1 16 CASSPMTSGSADTQYF
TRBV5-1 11 CASSLAGEQYF
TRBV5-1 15 CASSLVGPKGTEAFF
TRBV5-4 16 CASSLPGQGNTGELFF
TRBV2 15 CASSEVLLAGGRQFF
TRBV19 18 CASSTLPGQGIIRYGYTF
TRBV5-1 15 CASARQEVNDYGYTF
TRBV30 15 CAWMAGDRRGTEAFF
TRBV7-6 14 CASSLGAGGIEQYF
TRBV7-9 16 CASSQKGGQRLEKLFF
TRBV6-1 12 CASSVPWEEQYF
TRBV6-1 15 CASIRDRGPGNTIYF